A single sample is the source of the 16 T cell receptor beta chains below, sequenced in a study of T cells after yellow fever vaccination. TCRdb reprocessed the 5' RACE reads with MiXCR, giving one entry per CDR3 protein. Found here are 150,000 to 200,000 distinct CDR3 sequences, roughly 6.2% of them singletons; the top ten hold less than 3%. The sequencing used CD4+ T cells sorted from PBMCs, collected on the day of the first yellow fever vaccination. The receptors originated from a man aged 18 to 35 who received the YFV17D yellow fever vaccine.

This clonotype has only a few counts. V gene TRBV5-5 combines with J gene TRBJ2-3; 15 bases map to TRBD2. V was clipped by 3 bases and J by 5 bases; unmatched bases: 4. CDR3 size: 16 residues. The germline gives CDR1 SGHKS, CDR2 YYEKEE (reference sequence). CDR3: CASSSGLAGGRDTQYF. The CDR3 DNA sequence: TGTGCCAGCAGCTCGGGACTAGCGGGGGGAAGAGATACGCAGTATTTT.

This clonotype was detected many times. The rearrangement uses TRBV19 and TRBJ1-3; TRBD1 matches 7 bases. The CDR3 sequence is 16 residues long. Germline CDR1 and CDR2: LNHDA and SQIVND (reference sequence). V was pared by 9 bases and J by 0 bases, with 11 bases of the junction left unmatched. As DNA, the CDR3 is TGTGCCAGCCTAAACCCGGGACAGTTCTCTGGAAACACCATATATTTT. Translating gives CASLNPGQFSGNTIYF.

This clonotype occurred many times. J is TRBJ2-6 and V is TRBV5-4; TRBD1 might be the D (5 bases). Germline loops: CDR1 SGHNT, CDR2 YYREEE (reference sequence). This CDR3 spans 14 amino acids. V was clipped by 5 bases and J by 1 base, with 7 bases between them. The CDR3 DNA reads TGTGCCAGCAGTGCAGGGTCTGGGGCCAACGTCCTGACTTTC. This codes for CASSAGSGANVLTF.

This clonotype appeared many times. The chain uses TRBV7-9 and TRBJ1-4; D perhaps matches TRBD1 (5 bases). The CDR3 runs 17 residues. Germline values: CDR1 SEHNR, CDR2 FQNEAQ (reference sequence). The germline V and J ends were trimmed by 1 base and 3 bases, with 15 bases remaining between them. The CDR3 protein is CASSLVAGKEANEKLFF. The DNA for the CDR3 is TGTGCCAGCAGCTTAGTCGCAGGGAAAGAGGCTAATGAAAAACTGTTTTTT.

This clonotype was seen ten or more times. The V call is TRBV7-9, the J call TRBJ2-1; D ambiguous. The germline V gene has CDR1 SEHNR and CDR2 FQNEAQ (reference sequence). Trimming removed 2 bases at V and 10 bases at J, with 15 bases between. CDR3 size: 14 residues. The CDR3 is CASSLRGTTEEQFF. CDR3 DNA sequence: TGTGCCAGCAGCTTACGAGGTACGACTGAGGAGCAGTTCTTC.

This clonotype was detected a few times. CDR3 nucleotides: TGTGCCAGCAGCCACGTCTGGGGGCGGCCAGATACGCAGTATTTT. It codes for CASSHVWGRPDTQYF. This chain uses TRBV6-1 with TRBJ2-3; D may be TRBD1 (6 bases). The V and J ends lost 6 bases and 4 bases respectively, with 17 bases between them. This CDR3 has 15 residues. Germline V gene lookup returns CDR1 MNHNS and CDR2 SASEGT.

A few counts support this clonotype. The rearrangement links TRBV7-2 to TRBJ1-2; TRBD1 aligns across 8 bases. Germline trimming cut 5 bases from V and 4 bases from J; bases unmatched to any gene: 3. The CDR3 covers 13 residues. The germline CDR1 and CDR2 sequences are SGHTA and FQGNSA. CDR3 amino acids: CASSPGQGYGYTF. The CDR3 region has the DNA TGTGCCAGCAGCCCCGGACAGGGCTATGGCTACACCTTC.

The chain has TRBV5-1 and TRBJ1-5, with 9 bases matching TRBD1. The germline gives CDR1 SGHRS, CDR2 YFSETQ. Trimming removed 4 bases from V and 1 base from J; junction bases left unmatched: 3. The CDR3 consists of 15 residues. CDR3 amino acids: CASSRTGASNQPQHF. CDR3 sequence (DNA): TGCGCCAGCAGCCGGACAGGGGCGAGCAATCAGCCCCAGCATTTT.

The CDR3 DNA is TGTGCCAGCAGTACTCCCGGGAACTATGGCTACACCTTC. This translates into CASSTPGNYGYTF. This chain joins TRBV6-2 or TRBV6-3 and TRBJ1-2; D remains unclear. Deletions cut 5 bases from V and 2 bases from J, with 9 bases between. Germline V gene lookup returns CDR1 MNHEY and CDR2 SVGEGT. The CDR3 sequence is 13 residues long.

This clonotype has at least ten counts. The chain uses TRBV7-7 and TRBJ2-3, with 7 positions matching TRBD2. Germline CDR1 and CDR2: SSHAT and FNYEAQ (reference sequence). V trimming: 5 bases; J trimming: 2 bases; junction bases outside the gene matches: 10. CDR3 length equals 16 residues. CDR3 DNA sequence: TGTGCCAGCAGCGCTACATCGGGGGGACTCACAGATACGCAGTATTTT. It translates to CASSATSGGLTDTQYF.

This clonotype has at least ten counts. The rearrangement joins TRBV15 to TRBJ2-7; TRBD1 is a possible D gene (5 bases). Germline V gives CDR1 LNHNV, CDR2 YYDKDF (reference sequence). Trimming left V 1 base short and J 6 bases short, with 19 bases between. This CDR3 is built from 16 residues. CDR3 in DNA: TGTGCCACCAGCAGAGTAATGGCAGGGCGAACTGGCGAGCAGTACTTC. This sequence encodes CATSRVMAGRTGEQYF. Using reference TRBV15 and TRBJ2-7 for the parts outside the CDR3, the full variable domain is DAMVIQNPRYQVTQFGKPVTLSCSQTLNHNVMYWYQQKSSQAPKLLFHYYDKDFNNEADTPDNFQSRRPNTSFCFLDIRSPGLGDTAMYLCATSRVMAGRTGEQYFGPGTRLTVT.

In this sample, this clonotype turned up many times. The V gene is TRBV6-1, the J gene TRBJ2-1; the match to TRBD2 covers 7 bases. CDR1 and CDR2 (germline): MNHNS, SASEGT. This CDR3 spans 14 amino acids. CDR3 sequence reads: CASGLAVSYNEQFF. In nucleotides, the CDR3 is TGTGCTTCCGGGCTAGCGGTCTCCTACAATGAGCAGTTCTTC.

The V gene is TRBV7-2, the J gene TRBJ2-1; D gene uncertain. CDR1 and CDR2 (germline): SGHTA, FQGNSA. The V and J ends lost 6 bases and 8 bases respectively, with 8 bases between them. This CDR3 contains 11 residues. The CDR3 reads CASRGFYEQFF. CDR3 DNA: TGTGCCAGCAGGGGGTTTTATGAGCAGTTCTTC.

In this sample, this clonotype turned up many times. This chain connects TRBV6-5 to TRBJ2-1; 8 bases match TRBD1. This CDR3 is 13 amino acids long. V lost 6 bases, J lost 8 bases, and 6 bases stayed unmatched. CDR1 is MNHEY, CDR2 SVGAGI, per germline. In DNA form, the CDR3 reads TGTGCCAGCAGCGGGACAGGACCCGATGAGCAGTTCTTC. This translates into CASSGTGPDEQFF.

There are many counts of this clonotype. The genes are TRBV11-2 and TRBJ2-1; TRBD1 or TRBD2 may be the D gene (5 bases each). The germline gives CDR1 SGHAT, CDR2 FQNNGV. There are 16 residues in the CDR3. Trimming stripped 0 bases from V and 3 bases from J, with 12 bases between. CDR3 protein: CASSLERWGSYNEQFF. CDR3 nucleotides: TGTGCCAGCAGCTTAGAGAGGTGGGGGAGCTACAATGAGCAGTTCTTC.

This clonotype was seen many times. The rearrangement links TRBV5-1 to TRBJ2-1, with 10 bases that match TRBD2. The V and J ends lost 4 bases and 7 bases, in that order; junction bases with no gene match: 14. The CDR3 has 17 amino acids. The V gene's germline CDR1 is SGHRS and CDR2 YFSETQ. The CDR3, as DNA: TGCGCCAGCAGCGGCGGTAGCGGGGGGCCAACGGGAAATGAGCAGTTCTTC. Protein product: CASSGGSGGPTGNEQFF.